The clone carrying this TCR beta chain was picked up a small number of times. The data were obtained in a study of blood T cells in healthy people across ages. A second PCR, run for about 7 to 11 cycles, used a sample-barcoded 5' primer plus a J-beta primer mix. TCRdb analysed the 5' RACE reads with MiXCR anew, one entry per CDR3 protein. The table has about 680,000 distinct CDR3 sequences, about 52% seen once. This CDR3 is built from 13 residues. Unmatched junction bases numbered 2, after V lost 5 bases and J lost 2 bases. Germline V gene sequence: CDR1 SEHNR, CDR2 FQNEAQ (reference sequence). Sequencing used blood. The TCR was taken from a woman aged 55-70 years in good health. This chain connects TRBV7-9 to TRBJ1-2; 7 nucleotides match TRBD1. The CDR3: CASSQTGNYGYTF. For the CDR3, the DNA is TGTGCCAGCAGCCAGACAGGGAACTATGGCTACACCTTC.